This is a list of T cell receptor beta chains from one sample in a study of Graves' ophthalmopathy and Graves' hyperthyroidism. Each CDR3 protein is one row after TCRdb ran MiXCR on the multiplex PCR reads. Here the sample spans a few hundred thousand distinct CDR3 sequences, under 40% being singletons. Sequencing input: peripheral blood or thyroid tissue (not recorded which). The receptor set was obtained from an adult man with Graves' hyperthyroidism. Both conserved end residues are part of each CDR3. The D gene is left open where the match is weak. Size is omitted from some rows. Given values are once, few, many or a class for expanded clones.

abundance | d_gene | j_gene | v_gene | CDR3nt | CDR3aa
many | . | TRBJ2-2 | TRBV7-9 | TGTGCCAGCAGCCCCCAGGCCGGGGTCACCGGGGAGCTGTTTTTT | CASSPQAGVTGELFF
once | TRBD1 | TRBJ1-2 | TRBV29-1 | TGCAGCGCATACGACAGGGGAGGCTACACCTTC | CSAYDRGGYTF
. | TRBD1 | TRBJ1-2 | TRBV7-9 | TGTGCCAGCAGCATAGGGACAGGGGGCGGGTCCCGTGGCTACACCTTC | CASSIGTGGGSRGYTF
many | . | TRBJ1-1 | TRBV19 | TGTGCCAGTAGTATATCCTTGATCCGGGCTAGCACTGAAGCTTTCTTT | CASSISLIRASTEAFF
. | . | TRBJ2-7 | TRBV2 | TGTGCCAGCAGGGAGGGTACCTACGAGCAGTACTTC | CASREGTYEQYF
. | TRBD1 | TRBJ2-2 | TRBV24-1 | TGTGCCACCAGTGATAGTACCGGGACAGTCAATCCCGGGGAGCTGTTTTTT | CATSDSTGTVNPGELFF
many | . | TRBJ1-2 | TRBV10-3 | TGTGCCATCAGTGAGTCAGGAGGGTCCTATGGCTACACCTTC | CAISESGGSYGYTF
. | . | TRBJ2-2 | TRBV20-1 | TGCAGTGCTAGACGTGCAGGGACGGGCACCGGGGAGCTGTTTTTT | CSARRAGTGTGELFF
. | TRBD1 | TRBJ2-5 | TRBV20-1 | TGCAGTGCTAGCGAGCTTGAGACAGGGGGGACCCAGTACTTC | CSASELETGGTQYF
. | . | TRBJ2-7 | TRBV29-1 | TGCAGCGTTGAAGGTCGGGGCGAGCAGTACTTC | CSVEGRGEQYF
. | TRBD2 | TRBJ2-7 | TRBV12-3/TRBV12-4 | TGTGCCAGCAGTCCCCCGGGAGGCTACGAGCAGCACTTC | CASSPPGGYEQHF